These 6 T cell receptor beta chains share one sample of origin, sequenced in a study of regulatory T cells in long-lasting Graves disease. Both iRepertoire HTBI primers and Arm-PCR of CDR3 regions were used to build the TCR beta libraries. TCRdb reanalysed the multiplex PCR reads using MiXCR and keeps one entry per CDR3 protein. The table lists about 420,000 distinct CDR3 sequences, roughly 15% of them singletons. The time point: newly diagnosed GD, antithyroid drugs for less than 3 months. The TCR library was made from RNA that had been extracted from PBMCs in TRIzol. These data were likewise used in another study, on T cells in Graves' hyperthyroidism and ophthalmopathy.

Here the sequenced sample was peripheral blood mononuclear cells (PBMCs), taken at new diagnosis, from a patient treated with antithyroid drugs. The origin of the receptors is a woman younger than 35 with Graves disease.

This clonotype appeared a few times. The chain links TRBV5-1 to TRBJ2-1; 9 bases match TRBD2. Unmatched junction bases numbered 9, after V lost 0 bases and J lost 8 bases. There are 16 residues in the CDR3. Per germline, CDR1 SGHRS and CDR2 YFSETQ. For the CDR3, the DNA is TGCGCCAGCAGCTTGGAGATTAGCGGGAGTTCCTATGAGCAGTTCTTC. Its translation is CASSLEISGSSYEQFF.

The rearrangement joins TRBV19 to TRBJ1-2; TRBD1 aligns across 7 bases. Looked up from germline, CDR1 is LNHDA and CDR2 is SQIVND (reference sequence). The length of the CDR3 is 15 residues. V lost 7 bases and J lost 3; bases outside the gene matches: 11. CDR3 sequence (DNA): TGTGCCAGTACCCTGCGACAGGGATTTGACTATGGCTACACCTTC. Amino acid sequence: CASTLRQGFDYGYTF.

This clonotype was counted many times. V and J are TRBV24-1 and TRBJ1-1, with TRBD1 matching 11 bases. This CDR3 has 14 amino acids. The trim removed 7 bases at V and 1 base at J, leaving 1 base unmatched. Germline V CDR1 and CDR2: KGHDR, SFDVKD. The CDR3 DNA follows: TGTGCCACCAGGGACAGGGGGCCGAACACTGAAGCTTTCTTT. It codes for CATRDRGPNTEAFF.

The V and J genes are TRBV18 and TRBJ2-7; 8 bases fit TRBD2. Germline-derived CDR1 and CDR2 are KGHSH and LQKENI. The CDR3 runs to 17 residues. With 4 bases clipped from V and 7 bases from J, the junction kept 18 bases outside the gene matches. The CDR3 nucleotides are TGTGCCAGCTCACAAATGAGCTCCGGGACTAGGACGGGAGAGCAGTACTTC. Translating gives CASSQMSSGTRTGEQYF.

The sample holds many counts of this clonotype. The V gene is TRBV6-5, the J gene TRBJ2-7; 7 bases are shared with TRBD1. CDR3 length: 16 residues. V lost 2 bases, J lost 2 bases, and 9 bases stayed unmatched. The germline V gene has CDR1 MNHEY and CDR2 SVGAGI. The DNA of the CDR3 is TGTGCCAGCAGTTACGTTACTGGGACAGCTACCTACGAGCAGTACTTC. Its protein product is CASSYVTGTATYEQYF.

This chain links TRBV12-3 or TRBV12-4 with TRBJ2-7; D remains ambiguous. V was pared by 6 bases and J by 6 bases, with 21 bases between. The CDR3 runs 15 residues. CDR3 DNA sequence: TGTGCCAGCAGCCACCCGGCGGCTGGCTCGCTCGAGCAGTACTTC. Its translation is CASSHPAAGSLEQYF.